Listed here is a single T cell receptor beta chain. This entry is derived from a study of T cell responses to AZD1222 COVID-19 vaccine. This CDR3 has 16 amino acids. V lost 2 bases, J lost 5 bases, and 9 bases stayed unmatched. Germline CDR1 and CDR2: MNHEY and SMNVEV (reference sequence). Here immunoSEQ multiplex PCR was the method, and the copy in TCRdb shows in-frame clones only, minus some. The sample carries 130,000 to 150,000 clones, 88% recorded once. The TCR sequence derives from an adult in good health. The V and J genes are TRBV27 and TRBJ2-7, with 10 bases that match TRBD2. The input for sequencing was peripheral blood, taken on day 0 of AZD1222 vaccination. The CDR3 DNA follows: TGTGCCAGCAGTTTAGGACTAGCGGACCCTCAGGACGAGCAGTACTTC. Amino acid sequence: CASSLGLADPQDEQYF.